The sample holds one count of the clone carrying this T cell receptor (beta chain). The CDR3 contains 13 residues. V lost 5 bases to trimming and J lost 5 bases, with 10 bases between them. Germline assignment: CDR1 SGHTA and CDR2 FQGTGA. The data were taken from a study of control samples from healthy donors and cancer patients. Sequenced by immunoSEQ multiplex PCR; TCRdb stores in-frame clones only, minus some. The sample contains 120,000 or so clones, just over 90% of which appear only once. V and J are TRBV7-3 and TRBJ1-5; D is uncertain. Sequenced: PBMCs. This receptor was taken from a man aged 50 to 59 with head and neck cancer. The CDR3 reads CASSPSRDQPQHF. The CDR3, as DNA: TGTGCCAGCAGCCCGAGCCGGGATCAGCCCCAGCATTTT.